This T cell receptor (beta chain) stems from a study of blood T cell repertoires in COVID-19. About the study: There were acute and convalescent COVID-19 samples, and they came from the United States, Italy and Spain. PBMCs, B-cell-depleted T cells, or T cells were the source of the cDNA or gDNA that made up the material.

Authors' methods: Estimation of nucleated cell counts relied on the amplification of reference gene primers. This table comes from immunoSEQ multiplex PCR, and its TCRdb copy is limited to in-frame clones, with some not included. V and J calls and clone size come straight from that table; D and trimming were deduced from the DNA. The sample carries a few hundred thousand clones, roughly 86% recorded once. Germline V lookup: CDR1 SGHRS, CDR2 YFSETQ. The CDR3 has 17 amino acids. Germline trimming cut 4 bases from V and 5 bases from J; bases unmatched to any gene: 16. V is TRBV5-1 and J is TRBJ2-7, with 9 bases matching TRBD1. Sequencing was carried out using peripheral blood. This TCR derives from a human donor in a cohort sampled during active COVID-19. The DNA for the CDR3 is TGCGCCAGCAGCCCGAGTACAGGGGGCGGAAGGTTCAACGAGCAGTACTTC. Translated: CASSPSTGGGRFNEQYF.